The 15 T cell receptor beta chains given below trace back to one sample, sequenced in a study of CD8 T cells in Susac syndrome. An input of roughly 0.5 to 1 ug of RNA was subjected to reverse transcription using random hexamers. Each CDR3 protein is one row after TCRdb ran MiXCR on the immunoSEQ multiplex PCR reads. This table has around 170,000 distinct CDR3 sequences, 85% to 95% appearing once. The sample taken for sequencing was CD4+ T cells from PBMCs. The receptors were gathered from a human donor with Susac syndrome.

CDR3 coding DNA: TGCGCCAGCAGCTTGGATACAGGGCGCGAGCAGTACTTC. Its translation: CASSLDTGREQYF. The V gene is TRBV5-1, the J gene TRBJ2-7; a weak D match, TRBD1 (6 bases). The CDR3 covers 13 residues. The germline CDR1 and CDR2 sequences are SGHRS and YFSETQ. Trimming cost V 0 bases and J 6 bases, with 10 bases left between them.

The chain joins TRBV24-1 to TRBJ2-1; 9 bases fit TRBD1. The CDR3 contains 16 residues. The V gene end was trimmed by 2 bases and the J gene end by 3 bases; junction bases not matched to a gene: 4. Germline-derived CDR1 and CDR2 are KGHDR and SFDVKD. The CDR3 here is CATSDSGQGIYNEQFF. CDR3 sequence (DNA): TGTGCCACCAGTGATTCGGGACAGGGTATCTACAATGAGCAGTTCTTC.

V is TRBV3-1 and J is TRBJ1-2; 8 nucleotides align to TRBD1. Germline V gene lookup returns CDR1 LGHDT and CDR2 YNNKEL (reference sequence). Trimming removed 6 bases from V and 5 bases from J; junction bases left unmatched: 5. The CDR3 consists of 13 residues. Here the CDR3 DNA reads TGTGCCAGCAGACCGACAGGGGTTTATGGCTACACCTTC. It yields the protein CASRPTGVYGYTF.

The chain is built from TRBV5-4 and TRBJ1-6, with a possible D match to TRBD1 (6 bases). This CDR3 contains 17 residues. CDR1 SGHNT and CDR2 YYREEE come from the germline V gene (reference sequence). Trimming took 4 bases from V and 7 from J, leaving 21 bases between them. CDR3 bases: TGTGCCAGCAGCGGGGGCGGAAAGGCAGGGCGGAATTCACCCCTCCACTTT. Its protein is CASSGGGKAGRNSPLHF. Full variable domain (outside the CDR3, taken from reference TRBV5-4 and TRBJ1-6): ETGVTQSPTHLIKTRGQQVTLRCSSQSGHNTVSWYQQALGQGPQFIFQYYREEENGRGNFPPRFSGLQFPNYSSELNVNALELDDSALYLCASSGGGKAGRNSPLHFGNGTRLTVT.

This rearrangement joins TRBV9 to TRBJ1-1; maybe TRBD1 (6 bases). V was trimmed by 4 bases and J by 10 bases, leaving 14 bases between them. CDR3 length: 12 amino acids. Looked up from germline, CDR1 is SGDLS and CDR2 is YYNGEE. For the CDR3, the DNA is TGTGCCAGCAGCTCACCAGGGGTAGCAGCTTTCTTT. Its protein is CASSSPGVAAFF.

V and J are TRBV5-1 and TRBJ2-5, with D perhaps matching TRBD1 or TRBD2 (5 bases each). Deletions cut 0 bases from V and 4 bases from J, with 16 bases between. CDR3 size: 16 residues. Germline V CDR1 and CDR2: SGHRS, YFSETQ. The CDR3 loop is CASSLEVRGGTETQYF. The CDR3 DNA reads TGCGCCAGCAGCTTGGAGGTGAGGGGCGGAACAGAGACCCAGTACTTC. Combining the CDR3 with reference TRBV5-1 and TRBJ2-5 gives the whole variable domain KAGVTQTPRYLIKTRGQQVTLSCSPISGHRSVSWYQQTPGQGLQFLFEYFSETQRNKGNFPGRFSGRQFSNSRSEMNVSTLELGDSALYLCASSLEVRGGTETQYFGPGTRLLVL.

The V gene is TRBV24-1, the J gene TRBJ2-1, with TRBD1 as a possible D gene (6 bases). The CDR3 is 13 amino acids. Germline V gives CDR1 KGHDR, CDR2 SFDVKD. Trimming removed 3 bases at V and 8 bases at J, with 10 bases between. The CDR3 loop reads CATSDGQRYEQFF. CDR3 nucleotide sequence: TGTGCCACCAGTGATGGACAGCGTTATGAGCAGTTCTTC.

The rearrangement links TRBV4-1 to TRBJ2-5; D is possibly TRBD1 or TRBD2 (5 bases each). The CDR3 length is 16 residues. Between the trimmed V and J ends, which lost 0 bases and 7 bases, there was a span of 18 bases. CDR1 is MGHRA, CDR2 YSYEKL, per germline. The CDR3 reads CASSQDAAGNGGTQYF. CDR3 nucleotides: TGCGCCAGCAGCCAAGATGCAGCAGGGAATGGAGGGACCCAGTACTTC.

This chain connects TRBV5-1 to TRBJ1-2; 7 bases line up with TRBD1. Looked up from germline, CDR1 is SGHRS and CDR2 is YFSETQ. The CDR3 runs 12 residues. With 5 bases clipped from V and 8 bases from J, the junction kept 6 bases outside the gene matches. The CDR3 region is CASRVDRAGYTF. The CDR3 DNA reads as TGCGCCAGCAGGGTTGACAGGGCGGGCTACACCTTC.

The chain couples TRBV6-1 to TRBJ1-1; 9 bases line up with TRBD1. CDR1 and CDR2 from the germline V gene are MNHNS and SASEGT. With 1 base clipped from V and 7 bases from J, the junction kept 7 bases outside the gene matches. The CDR3 totals 15 residues. The CDR3, as DNA: TGTGCCAGCAGTGAAGTATTGGGGACAGGGAGTGAAGCTTTCTTT. Translation gives CASSEVLGTGSEAFF.

The chain employs TRBV15 and TRBJ2-2, with 7 nucleotides matching TRBD2. CDR1 is LNHNV and CDR2 is YYDKDF in the germline V gene (reference sequence). The CDR3 sequence is 16 residues long. Germline trimming cut 0 bases from V and 2 bases from J; bases unmatched to any gene: 3. The CDR3: CATSRDRGGNTGELFF. In DNA, the CDR3 is TGTGCCACCAGCAGAGATCGCGGGGGAAACACCGGGGAGCTGTTTTTT.

The chain joins TRBV29-1 to TRBJ1-1; possibly TRBD1 for D (5 bases). V gave up 3 bases and J gave up 5 bases, with 13 bases separating them. The germline CDR1 and CDR2 sequences are SQVTM and ANQGSEA. The CDR3 is made up of 13 amino acids. CDR3 sequence (DNA): TGCAGCGTTGAGAGGGGTAGAACAACTGAAGCTTTCTTT. Translation gives CSVERGRTTEAFF.

The genes are TRBV18 and TRBJ1-3; perhaps TRBD1 as D (5 bases). Germline CDR1 and CDR2: KGHSH and LQKENI. The CDR3 runs 17 residues. Trimming took off 3 bases at V and 0 bases at J, with 15 bases between the two ends. CDR3 DNA: TGTGCCAGCTCACCGTACAGGAATTTTGGCTCTGGAAACACCATATATTTT. As protein: CASSPYRNFGSGNTIYF.

J is TRBJ2-3 and V is TRBV20-1; 10 positions match TRBD1. The V segment lost 5 bases and the J segment 6 bases; nucleotides outside the gene matches: 8. Looked up from germline, CDR1 is DFQATT and CDR2 is SNEGSKA (reference sequence). The CDR3 length is 14 residues. CDR3: CSARRQGAGDTQYF. CDR3 DNA sequence: TGCAGTGCTCGGAGACAGGGGGCGGGGGATACGCAGTATTTT.

This chain joins TRBV5-1 and TRBJ2-5, with 7 bases matching TRBD1. The trim removed 3 bases at V and 2 bases at J, leaving 7 bases unmatched. CDR1 is SGHRS, CDR2 YFSETQ, per germline. This CDR3 is 15 amino acids long. The CDR3 bases are TGCGCCAGCAGCTCCCTTGGACAGGAACAAGAGACCCAGTACTTC. It codes for CASSSLGQEQETQYF.